Listed here is a single T cell receptor (beta chain). What it binds is not known. This entry belongs to a study of shared clonotypes between healthy human individuals. Study results and caveats: On the whole, naive subsets had larger estimated richness than memory subsets had.

Authors' data handling: With immunoSEQ giving junction-only sequences and no quality scores, filtering differed. Assay: immunoSEQ multiplex PCR; the TCRdb copy retains only in-frame clones and omits some. The D gene and trimming were derived from the DNA, and the V and J assignments and clone size from that table. The sample has about 680,000 clones; roughly 70% are singletons. J gave up 3 bases and V 4 bases, and 9 bases lay outside the gene matches. The CDR3 has 15 residues. Germline V gene data show CDR1 as SGHRS and CDR2 as YFSETQ. A split of CD4+ cells into CD45RA+ naive and CD45RA-negative memory subsets was performed.

The sequence was collected from a woman in her 30s in good health. The sequenced sample was memory CD4+ T cells sorted from blood. Subset reported: CD45RA-negative fraction. The gene calls are TRBV5-1 and TRBJ1-2; 7 nucleotides agree with TRBD1. Here the CDR3 reads CASSPKDRADYGYTF. The CDR3 DNA reads as TGCGCCAGCAGCCCTAAAGACAGGGCCGACTATGGCTACACCTTC.